The TCR beta chain under discussion was sequenced for a study of radiation and T cells in renal cell carcinoma. This CDR3 contains 15 residues. V dropped 2 bases and J dropped 2 bases, with 12 bases sitting between them. The V gene's germline CDR1 is MDHEN and CDR2 SYDVKM. Comment on this clone: No antigen is known for it.

Time point denoted: baseline pretreatment blood. The treatment is: 15 Gy SBRT to primary tumor, nephrectomy 4 weeks later. Clear cell pathology was present in this patient's renal cell carcinoma. Profiling relied on immunoSEQ multiplex PCR, and the TCRdb table lists in-frame clones only, not all of them. The sample holds about 140,000 clones; 83% are singletons and the top ten take roughly 25%. The study's findings and limits: In blood, top tumor clones expanded by 2 weeks, shrinking by 4. Without pretreatment biopsies, baseline tumor clonotype presence was undetermined.

The sample here was blood, taken from a patient whose treatment included radiotherapy and nephrectomy. The V and J genes are TRBV28 and TRBJ1-2; perhaps TRBD1 as D (5 bases). The sequence was collected from a woman aged 45-60 years with renal cell carcinoma. The CDR3 spells CASSLEGLWNYGYTF. The CDR3 DNA follows: TGTGCCAGCAGTTTAGAGGGGCTCTGGAACTATGGCTACACCTTC.